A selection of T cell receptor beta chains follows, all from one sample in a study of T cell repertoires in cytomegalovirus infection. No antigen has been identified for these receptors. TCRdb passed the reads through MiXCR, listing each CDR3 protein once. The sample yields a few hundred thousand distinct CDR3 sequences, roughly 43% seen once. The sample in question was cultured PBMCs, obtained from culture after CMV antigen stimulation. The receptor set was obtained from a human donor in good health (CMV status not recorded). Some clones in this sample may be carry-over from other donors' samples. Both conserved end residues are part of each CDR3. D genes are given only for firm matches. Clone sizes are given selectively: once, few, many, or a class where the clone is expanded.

TGTGCCAGCAGTTGGGGGAACCTAGCGGGAGGGCCCAGCTCCTACAATGAGCAGTTCTTC	CASSWGNLAGGPSSYNEQFF	TRBD2	TRBV27	TRBJ2-1	few
TGTGCCAGCAGTGAAGGGGGACACTATGGCTACACCTTC	CASSEGGHYGYTF	NA	TRBV6-1	TRBJ1-2	NA
TGTGCCAGCAGCTTAGCGCGTAACAGCTATGGCTACACCTTC	CASSLARNSYGYTF	NA	TRBV7-2	TRBJ1-2	few
TGTGCCAGCAGCTTAGCGGTTTTAGCGGGAGGGAATGAGCAGTTCTTC	CASSLAVLAGGNEQFF	TRBD2	TRBV7-8	TRBJ2-1	NA
TGTGCCAGCGGGCGGGACAGACAAACAAACACTGAAGCTTTCTTT	CASGRDRQTNTEAFF	TRBD1	TRBV5-5	TRBJ1-1	few
TGTGCCAGCAGCCTGGGACTAGCGAGGAATGAGCAGTTCTTC	CASSLGLARNEQFF	TRBD2	TRBV7-6	TRBJ2-1	few
TGTGCCAGCAGCTTATTCCCGAGGATCGCTAGCGTATCCCAAGAGACCCAGTACTTC	CASSLFPRIASVSQETQYF	NA	TRBV7-8	TRBJ2-5	few
TGTGCCAGTAGCAGAGGGGGGCCGCTTTACAATGAGCAGTTCTTC	CASSRGGPLYNEQFF	NA	TRBV19	TRBJ2-1	few
TGTGCCATCAGTGATAGGCGCGCCGACGGGAGGAGGGGCACCGGGGAGCTGTTTTTT	CAISDRRADGRRGTGELFF	TRBD2	TRBV10-3	TRBJ2-2	few
TGTGCCAGCAGCTGGAGGGACAAGGCCTACGTGGATACGCAGTATTTT	CASSWRDKAYVDTQYF	NA	TRBV5-6	TRBJ2-3	NA
TGTGCCAGTAGTATGGCGGAGACAGGGGGCTACGAGCAGTACTTC	CASSMAETGGYEQYF	TRBD1	TRBV19	TRBJ2-7	NA
TGTGCCAGCTCCCTAACCCGGGACCCACAAGGGTACAATGAGCAGTTCTTC	CASSLTRDPQGYNEQFF	NA	TRBV18	TRBJ2-1	NA
TGTGCCAGCAGCTTAGCGGGGGGTTCTTCAGACGAGCAGTACTTC	CASSLAGGSSDEQYF	NA	TRBV7-6	TRBJ2-7	few
TGTGCCAGCAGCTTGAATATGGATCAAGAGACCCAGTACTTC	CASSLNMDQETQYF	NA	TRBV7-2	TRBJ2-5	many
TGTGCCAGCACCAACCAGAGGAACGCTGAAGCTTTCTTT	CASTNQRNAEAFF	NA	TRBV7-2	TRBJ1-1	NA
TGTGCCAGCAGCCACGGGACTAGCGGGAGTACAGATACGCAGTATTTT	CASSHGTSGSTDTQYF	TRBD2	TRBV5-4	TRBJ2-3	NA
TGCGCCAGCAGCCACAGGGCCGGGACAGGGGGGCGCAACACTGAAGCTTTCTTT	CASSHRAGTGGRNTEAFF	TRBD1	TRBV4-1	TRBJ1-1	once
TGTGCCAGCAGTTACTCCGGGACAGGGTTGTACAATGAGCAGTTCTTC	CASSYSGTGLYNEQFF	TRBD1	TRBV6-5	TRBJ2-1	few
TGCGCCAGCAGCCAGGGGCAGGGTCGGGACTTTCACAATGAGCAGTTCTTC	CASSQGQGRDFHNEQFF	NA	TRBV4-1	TRBJ2-1	NA
TGCGCCACTAGCTTGCTCGTCGGGGGTGAGACCGGGGAGCTGTTTTTT	CATSLLVGGETGELFF	NA	TRBV4-3	TRBJ2-2	NA
TGTGCCATCAGTGAGGGGCGGTTAATGGAAAAACTGTTTTTT	CAISEGRLMEKLFF	NA	TRBV10-3	TRBJ1-4	few
TGTGCCAGCAGCTTACCGGCTAGCGGCACAGATACGCAGTATTTT	CASSLPASGTDTQYF	NA	TRBV7-2	TRBJ2-3	few